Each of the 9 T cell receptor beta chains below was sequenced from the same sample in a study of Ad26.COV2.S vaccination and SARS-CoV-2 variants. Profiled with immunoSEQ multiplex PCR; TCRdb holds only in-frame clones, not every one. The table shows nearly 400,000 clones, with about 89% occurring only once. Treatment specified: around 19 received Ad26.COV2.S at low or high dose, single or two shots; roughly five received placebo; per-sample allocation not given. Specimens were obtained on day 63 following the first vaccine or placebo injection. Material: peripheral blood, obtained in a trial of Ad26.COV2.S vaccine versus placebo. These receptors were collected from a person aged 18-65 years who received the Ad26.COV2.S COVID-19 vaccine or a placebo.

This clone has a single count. The CDR3 region is CASSPPGSGELFF. DNA for the CDR3: TGTGCCAGCAGCCCTCCCGGGTCCGGGGAGCTGTTTTTT. J is TRBJ2-2 and V is TRBV3-1 (or the pseudogene TRBV3-2); D ambiguous. The CDR3 loop spans 13 amino acids. With 4 bases removed from V and 6 bases from J, the gap between germline ends came to 9 bases. From germline, CDR1 is LGHDT and CDR2 YNNKEL (reference sequence).

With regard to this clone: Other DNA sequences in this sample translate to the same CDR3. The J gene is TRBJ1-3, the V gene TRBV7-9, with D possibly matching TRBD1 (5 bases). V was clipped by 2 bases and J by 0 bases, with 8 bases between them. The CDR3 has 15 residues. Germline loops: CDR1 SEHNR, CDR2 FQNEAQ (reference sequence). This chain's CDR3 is CASSLTGGSGNTIYF. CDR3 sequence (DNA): TGTGCCAGCAGCTTAACGGGGGGCTCTGGAAACACCATATATTTT.

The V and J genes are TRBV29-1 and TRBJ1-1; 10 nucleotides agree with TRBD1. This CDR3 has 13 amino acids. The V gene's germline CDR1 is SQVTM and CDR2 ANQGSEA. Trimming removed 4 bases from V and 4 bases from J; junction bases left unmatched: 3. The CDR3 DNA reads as TGCAGCGTTGTTGGGACAGGGGTCACTGAAGCTTTCTTT. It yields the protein CSVVGTGVTEAFF.

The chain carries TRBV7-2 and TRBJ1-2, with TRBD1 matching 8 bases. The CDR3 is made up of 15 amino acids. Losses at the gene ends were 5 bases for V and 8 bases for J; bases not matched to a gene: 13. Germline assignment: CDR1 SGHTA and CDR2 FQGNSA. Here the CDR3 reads CASSTDFRDRHGYTF. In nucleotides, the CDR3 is TGTGCCAGCAGCACCGACTTCCGGGACAGGCACGGCTACACCTTC.

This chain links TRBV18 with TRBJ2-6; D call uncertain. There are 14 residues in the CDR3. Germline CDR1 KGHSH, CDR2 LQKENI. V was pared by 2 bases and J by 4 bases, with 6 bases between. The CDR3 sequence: CASSPVTGANVLTF. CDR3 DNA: TGTGCCAGCTCACCAGTGACAGGGGCCAACGTCCTGACTTTC.

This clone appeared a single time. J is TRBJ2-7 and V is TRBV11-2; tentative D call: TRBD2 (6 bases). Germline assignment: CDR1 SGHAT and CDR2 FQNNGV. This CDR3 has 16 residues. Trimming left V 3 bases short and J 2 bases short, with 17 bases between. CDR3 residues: CASSFARDLAAYEQYF. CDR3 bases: TGTGCCAGCAGCTTCGCCCGGGACTTAGCCGCCTACGAGCAGTACTTC.

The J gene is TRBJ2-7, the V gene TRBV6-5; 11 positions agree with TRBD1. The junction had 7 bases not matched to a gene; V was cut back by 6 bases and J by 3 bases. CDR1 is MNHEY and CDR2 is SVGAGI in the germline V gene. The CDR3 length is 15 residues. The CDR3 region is CASSSAGTGGYEQYF. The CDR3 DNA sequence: TGTGCCAGCAGCTCAGCCGGGACAGGGGGCTACGAGCAGTACTTC.

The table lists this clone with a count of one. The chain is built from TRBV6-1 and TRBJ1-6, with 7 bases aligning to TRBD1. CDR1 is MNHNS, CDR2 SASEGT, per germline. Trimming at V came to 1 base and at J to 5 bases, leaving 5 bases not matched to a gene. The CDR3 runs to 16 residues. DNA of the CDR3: TGTGCCAGCAGTGAAGGACAGGGCCGACATAATTCACCCCTCCACTTT. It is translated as CASSEGQGRHNSPLHF.

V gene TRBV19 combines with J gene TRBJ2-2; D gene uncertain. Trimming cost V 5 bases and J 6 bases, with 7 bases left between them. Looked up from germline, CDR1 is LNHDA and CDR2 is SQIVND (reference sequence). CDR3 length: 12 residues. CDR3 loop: CASSPWPGELFF. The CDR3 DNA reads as TGTGCCAGTAGTCCGTGGCCCGGGGAGCTGTTTTTT.